The source of this TCR beta chain is a study of patients with pleural tuberculosis. The junction had 8 bases not matched to a gene; V was cut back by 4 bases and J by 4 bases. The germline CDR1 and CDR2 sequences are KGHSH and LQKENI. The CDR3 runs 15 residues. In its sample, this clonotype was seen many times. In TCRdb, the reads were re-called with MiXCR into one record per CDR3 protein. This table holds around 50,000 distinct CDR3 sequences, about 7.9% found once. The chain is built from TRBV18 and TRBJ1-2; 8 bases agree with TRBD1. The clonotype originates from a human donor with pleural tuberculosis. The CDR3, as DNA: TGTGCCAGCTCACTCACCCCCGGACAGGGCTATGGCTACACCTTC. It specifies CASSLTPGQGYGYTF.